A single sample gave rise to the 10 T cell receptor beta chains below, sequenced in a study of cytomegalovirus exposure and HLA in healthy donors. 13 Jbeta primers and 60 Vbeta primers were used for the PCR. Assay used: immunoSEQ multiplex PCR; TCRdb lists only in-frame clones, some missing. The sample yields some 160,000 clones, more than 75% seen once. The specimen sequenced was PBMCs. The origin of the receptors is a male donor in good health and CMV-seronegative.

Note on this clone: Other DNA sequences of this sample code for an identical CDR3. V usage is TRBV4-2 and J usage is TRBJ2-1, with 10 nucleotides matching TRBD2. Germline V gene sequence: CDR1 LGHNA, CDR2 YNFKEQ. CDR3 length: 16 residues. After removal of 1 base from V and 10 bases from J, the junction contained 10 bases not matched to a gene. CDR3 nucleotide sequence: TGTGCCAGCAGCCAAGTTTCCAGCGGGGGGGCCAACGAGCAGTTCTTC. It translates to CASSQVSSGGANEQFF.

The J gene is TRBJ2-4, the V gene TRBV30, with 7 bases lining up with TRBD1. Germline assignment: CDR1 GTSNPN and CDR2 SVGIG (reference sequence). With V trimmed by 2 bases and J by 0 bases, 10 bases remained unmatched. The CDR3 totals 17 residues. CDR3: CAWSPIGQALAKNIQYF. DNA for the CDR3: TGTGCCTGGAGTCCCATCGGACAGGCGCTAGCCAAAAACATTCAGTACTTC.

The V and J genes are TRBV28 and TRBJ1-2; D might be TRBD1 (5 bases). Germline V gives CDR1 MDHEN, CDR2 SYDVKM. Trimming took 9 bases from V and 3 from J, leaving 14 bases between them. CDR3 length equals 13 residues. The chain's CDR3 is CASHPGGDYGYTF. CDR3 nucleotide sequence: TGTGCCAGTCACCCTGGGGGGGACTATGGCTACACCTTC.

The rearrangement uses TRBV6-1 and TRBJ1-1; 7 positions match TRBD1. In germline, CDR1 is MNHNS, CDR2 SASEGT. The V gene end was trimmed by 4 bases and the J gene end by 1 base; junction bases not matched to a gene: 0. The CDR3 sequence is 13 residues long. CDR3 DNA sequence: TGTGCCAGCAGTGGACAGGGGAACACTGAAGCTTTCTTT. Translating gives CASSGQGNTEAFF.

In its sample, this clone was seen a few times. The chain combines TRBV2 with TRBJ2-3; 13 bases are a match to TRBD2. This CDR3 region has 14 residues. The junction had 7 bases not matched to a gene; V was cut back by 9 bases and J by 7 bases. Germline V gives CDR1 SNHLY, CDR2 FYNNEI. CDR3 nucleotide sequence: TGTGCCAGTCGAACTAGCGGGGGGGCATATACGCAGTATTTT. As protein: CASRTSGGAYTQYF.

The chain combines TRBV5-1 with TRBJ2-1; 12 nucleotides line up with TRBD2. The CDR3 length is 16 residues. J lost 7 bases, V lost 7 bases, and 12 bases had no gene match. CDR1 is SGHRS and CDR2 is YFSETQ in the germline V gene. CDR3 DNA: TGCGCCAGCTCAGACCTTCCTAGCGGGGGGGGGAATGAGCAGTTCTTC. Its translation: CASSDLPSGGGNEQFF.

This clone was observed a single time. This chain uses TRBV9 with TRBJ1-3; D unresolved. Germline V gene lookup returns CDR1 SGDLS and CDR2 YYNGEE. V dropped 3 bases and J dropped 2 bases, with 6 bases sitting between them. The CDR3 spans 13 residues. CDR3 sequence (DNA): TGTGCCAGCAGCGGCGGGCCTGGAAACACCATATATTTT. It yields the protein CASSGGPGNTIYF.

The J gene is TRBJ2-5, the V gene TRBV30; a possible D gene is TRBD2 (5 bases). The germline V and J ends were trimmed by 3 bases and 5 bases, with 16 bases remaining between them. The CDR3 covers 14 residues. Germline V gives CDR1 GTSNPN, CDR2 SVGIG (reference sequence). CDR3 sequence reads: CAWSLLGGRETQYF. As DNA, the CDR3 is TGTGCCTGGAGCTTACTAGGAGGAAGGGAGACCCAGTACTTC.

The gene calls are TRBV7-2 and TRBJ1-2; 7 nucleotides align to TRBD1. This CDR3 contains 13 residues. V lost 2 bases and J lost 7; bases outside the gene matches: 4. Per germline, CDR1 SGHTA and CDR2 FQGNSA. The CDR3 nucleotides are TGTGCCAGCAGCTTAACAGGGGTGGTTGGCTACACCTTC. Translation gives CASSLTGVVGYTF.

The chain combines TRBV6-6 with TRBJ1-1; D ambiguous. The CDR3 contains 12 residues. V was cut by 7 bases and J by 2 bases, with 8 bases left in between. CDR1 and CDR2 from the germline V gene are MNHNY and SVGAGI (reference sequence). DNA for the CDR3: TGTGCCAGCACCTTACTAAACACTGAAGCTTTCTTT. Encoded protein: CASTLLNTEAFF.